The clone carrying this T cell receptor beta chain appeared many times. Its antigen is unknown. 5'-RACE, quantitative and with molecular barcodes, yielded the TCR beta libraries. TCRdb used MiXCR to reprocess the 5' RACE reads, holding one entry per CDR3 protein. The sample has fewer than 550,000 distinct CDR3 sequences; 5.3% are singletons. This record belongs to a study of CD8 T cells in ankylosing spondylitis. Study-level results: There was a TCR beta motif, made of several highly homologous variants, that appeared characteristic of ankylosing spondylitis blood. The authors reported significant enrichment of disease-linked clones in matched ankylosing spondylitis synovial fluid.

The CDR3 contains 13 residues. V was pared by 0 bases and J by 8 bases, with 9 bases between. Looked up from germline, CDR1 is SGHRS and CDR2 is YFSETQ. J is TRBJ2-1 and V is TRBV5-1; the D is unclear. The sample comprised blood, either unsorted or a sorted T cell fraction (not recorded which). The receptor comes from a male donor with ankylosing spondylitis. The CDR3 reads CASSLEVGDEQFF. The CDR3, as DNA: TGCGCCAGCAGCTTGGAGGTGGGCGATGAGCAGTTCTTC.